These T cell receptor beta chains were read from a single sample in a study of T cells in Graves' hyperthyroidism and ophthalmopathy. TCRdb passed the multiplex PCR reads through MiXCR, listing each CDR3 protein once. The sample yields 350,000 to 400,000 distinct CDR3 sequences, more than 12% seen once. Sequenced sample: blood. The receptors here all came from a woman in her thirties with Graves' hyperthyroidism. Both conserved end residues are part of each CDR3. The D gene is left open where the match is weak. Size is stated for part of the rows, as once, few or many counts, or as a class when the clone is expanded.

d_call	v_call	clone_size	j_call	cdr3_aa	cdr3_nt
TRBD2	TRBV28	many	TRBJ2-2	CASSLAGVGGELFF	TGTGCCAGCAGTTTAGCGGGAGTGGGCGGGGAGCTGTTTTTT
NA	TRBV27	many	TRBJ1-5	CASSPSTGQPQHF	TGTGCCAGCAGTCCGTCGACAGGACAGCCCCAGCATTTT
NA	TRBV9	NA	TRBJ1-1	CASSVEAGSLMNTEAFF	TGTGCCAGCAGCGTAGAAGCGGGATCCTTAATGAACACTGAAGCTTTCTTT
NA	TRBV28	many	TRBJ2-1	CASTGSYSYNEQFF	TGTGCCAGTACAGGGAGCTACTCCTACAATGAGCAGTTCTTC
NA	TRBV28	many	TRBJ2-2	CASSSRDYDTGELFF	TGTGCCAGCAGTTCCAGGGATTACGACACCGGGGAGCTGTTTTTT
NA	TRBV28	many	TRBJ2-1	CASSFGSQGVNEQFF	TGTGCCAGCAGTTTTGGAAGCCAAGGGGTCAATGAGCAGTTCTTC
NA	TRBV5-1	NA	TRBJ1-2	CASSSAGALNYGYTF	TGCGCCAGCAGTTCGGCAGGGGCCTTGAACTATGGCTACACCTTC
TRBD1	TRBV18	many	TRBJ2-5	CASSPPGTVWETQYF	TGTGCCAGCTCACCACCTGGGACAGTGTGGGAGACCCAGTACTTC
NA	TRBV25-1	few	TRBJ1-5	CASSEYNREEGPQHF	TGTGCCAGCAGTGAATACAACAGGGAGGAGGGGCCCCAGCATTTT
NA	TRBV28	many	TRBJ1-6	CASSLGETDGLEPLHF	TGTGCCAGCAGTTTAGGGGAGACTGACGGTCTTGAACCCCTCCACTTT